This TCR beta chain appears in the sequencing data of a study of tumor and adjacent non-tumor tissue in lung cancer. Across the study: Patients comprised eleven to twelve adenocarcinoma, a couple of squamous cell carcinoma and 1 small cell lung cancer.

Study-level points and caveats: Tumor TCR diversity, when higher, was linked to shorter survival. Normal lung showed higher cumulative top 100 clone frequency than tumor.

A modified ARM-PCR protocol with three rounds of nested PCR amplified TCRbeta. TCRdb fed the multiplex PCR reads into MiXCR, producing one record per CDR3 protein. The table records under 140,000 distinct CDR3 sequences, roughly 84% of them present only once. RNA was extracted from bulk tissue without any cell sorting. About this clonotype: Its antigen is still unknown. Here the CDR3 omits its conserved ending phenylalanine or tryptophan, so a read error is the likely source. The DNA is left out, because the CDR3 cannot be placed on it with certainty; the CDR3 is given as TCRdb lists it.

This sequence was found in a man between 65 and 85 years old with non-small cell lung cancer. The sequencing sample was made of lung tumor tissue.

The CDR3 reads CASSLTSDSYEHYS. J is TRBJ2-7 and V is TRBV6-6. In germline, CDR1 is MNHNY, CDR2 SVGAGI (reference sequence). The CDR3 contains 14 residues when both ends are counted.